Here is one TCR beta chain with its context. The data belong to a study of blood T cell repertoires in COVID-19. On the study more broadly: PBMCs, B-cell-depleted T cells, or T cells provided the cDNA or gDNA that made up the material.

Per the original data handling: From reference gene primer amplification, estimates of nucleated cell counts were derived. Sequencing was performed with immunoSEQ multiplex PCR; in TCRdb, only in-frame clones are kept and a portion is missing. That table supplies the V and J calls and clone size; D and trimming were determined from the DNA. The sample yields about 120,000 clones, around 78% seen once. V was trimmed by 3 bases and J by 2 bases, leaving 8 bases between them. The CDR3 is 13 amino acids. Germline V gene data show CDR1 as LGHNA and CDR2 as YNFKEQ. The chain employs TRBV4-2 and TRBJ2-7; D may be TRBD1 (7 bases). The sequence derives from a man in his 70s with acute or convalescent COVID-19. Sequenced input: peripheral blood. The CDR3 loop is CASSHRGAYEQYF. Here the CDR3 DNA reads TGTGCCAGCAGCCACAGGGGGGCCTACGAGCAGTACTTC.